This T cell receptor (beta chain) was sequenced during a study of cytomegalovirus exposure and HLA in healthy donors. Study in general: The same platform as the 666 first-cohort repertoires was used for the roughly 130 validation repertoires, a later analysis reported.

General study results and limits: Most TCR sequences were uncommon, yet certain public TCRs appeared in many donors. Per published reports, the classifier diagnosed cytomegalovirus status with high specificity and sensitivity.

V lost 5 bases and J lost 10; bases outside the gene matches: 12. The CDR3 is 16 residues long. From germline, CDR1 is SEHNR and CDR2 FQNEAQ (reference sequence). As concerns this clone: The target antigen is unknown.

Libraries were prepared by immunoSEQ multiplex PCR; TCRdb keeps only in-frame clonotypes and omits some of them. The table has around 61,000 clones, over 90% seen once. This chain connects TRBV7-9 to TRBJ2-1; 12 bases match TRBD2. Sequenced input: PBMCs. This TCR came from a man aged 18-30 years in good health and CMV-seropositive. The DNA of the CDR3 is TGTGCCAGCAGCAATCGACTAGCGGGGGTTCGGCTCGAGCAGTTCTTC. It specifies CASSNRLAGVRLEQFF.